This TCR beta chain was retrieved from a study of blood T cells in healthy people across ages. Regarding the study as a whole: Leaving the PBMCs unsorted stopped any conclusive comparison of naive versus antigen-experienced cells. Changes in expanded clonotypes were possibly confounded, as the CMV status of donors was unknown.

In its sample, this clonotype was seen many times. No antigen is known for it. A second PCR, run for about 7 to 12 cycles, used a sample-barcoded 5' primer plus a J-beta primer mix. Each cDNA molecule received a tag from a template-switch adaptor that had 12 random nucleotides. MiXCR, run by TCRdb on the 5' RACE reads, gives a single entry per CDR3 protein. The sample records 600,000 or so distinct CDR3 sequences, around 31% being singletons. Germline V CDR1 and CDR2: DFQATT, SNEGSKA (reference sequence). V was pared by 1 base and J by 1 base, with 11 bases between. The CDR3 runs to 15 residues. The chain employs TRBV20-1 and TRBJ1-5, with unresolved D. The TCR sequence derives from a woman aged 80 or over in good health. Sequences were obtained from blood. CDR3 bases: TGCAGTGCTAGAGGCGTAGGCAGCAGCAATCAGCCCCAGCATTTT. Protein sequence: CSARGVGSSNQPQHF.